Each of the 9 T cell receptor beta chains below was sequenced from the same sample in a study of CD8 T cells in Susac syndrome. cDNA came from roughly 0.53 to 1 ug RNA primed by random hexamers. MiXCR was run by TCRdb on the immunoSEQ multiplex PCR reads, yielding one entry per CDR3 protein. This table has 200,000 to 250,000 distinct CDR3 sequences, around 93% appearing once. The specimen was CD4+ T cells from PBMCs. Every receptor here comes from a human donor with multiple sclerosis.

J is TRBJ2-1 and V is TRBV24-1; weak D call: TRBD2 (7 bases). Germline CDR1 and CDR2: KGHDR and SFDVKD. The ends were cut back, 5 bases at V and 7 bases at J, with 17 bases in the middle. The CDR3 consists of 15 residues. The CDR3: CATSGVGRGANEQFF. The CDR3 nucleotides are TGTGCCACCAGTGGAGTCGGTCGGGGGGCGAATGAGCAGTTCTTC.

The CDR3 spells CASSSKITEAFF. The CDR3 DNA reads as TGTGCCAGCAGTTCTAAGATCACTGAAGCTTTCTTT. This chain uses TRBV6-2 or TRBV6-3 with TRBJ1-1, with unresolved D. Trimming pared 4 bases from V and 4 bases from J, leaving 7 bases between. In germline, CDR1 is MNHEY, CDR2 SVGEGT. The CDR3 loop spans 12 amino acids.

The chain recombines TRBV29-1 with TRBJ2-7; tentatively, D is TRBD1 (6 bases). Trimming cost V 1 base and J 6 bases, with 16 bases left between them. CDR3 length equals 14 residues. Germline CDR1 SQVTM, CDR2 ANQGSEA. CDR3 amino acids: CSVEVAIQGGEQYF. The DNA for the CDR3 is TGCAGCGTTGAAGTGGCGATACAGGGTGGCGAGCAGTACTTC.

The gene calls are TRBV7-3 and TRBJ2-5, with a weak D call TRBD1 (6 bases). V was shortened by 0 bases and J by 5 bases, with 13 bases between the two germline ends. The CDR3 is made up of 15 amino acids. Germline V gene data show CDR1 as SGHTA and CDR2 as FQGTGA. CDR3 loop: CASSLTSNREETQYF. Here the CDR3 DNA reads TGTGCCAGCAGCTTAACGTCGAACAGGGAGGAGACCCAGTACTTC.

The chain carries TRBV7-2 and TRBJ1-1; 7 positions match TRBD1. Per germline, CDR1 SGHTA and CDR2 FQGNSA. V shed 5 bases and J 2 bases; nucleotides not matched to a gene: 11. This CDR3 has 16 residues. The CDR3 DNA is TGTGCCAGCAGCCTGAGCGGGACAGCCAGAAACACTGAAGCTTTCTTT. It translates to CASSLSGTARNTEAFF.

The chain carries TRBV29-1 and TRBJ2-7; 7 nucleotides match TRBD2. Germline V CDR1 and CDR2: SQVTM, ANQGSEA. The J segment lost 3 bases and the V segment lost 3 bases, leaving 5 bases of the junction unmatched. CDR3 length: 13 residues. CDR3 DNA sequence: TGCAGCGTTGATCTGCGCGGGGGCTACGAGCAGTACTTC. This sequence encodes CSVDLRGGYEQYF.

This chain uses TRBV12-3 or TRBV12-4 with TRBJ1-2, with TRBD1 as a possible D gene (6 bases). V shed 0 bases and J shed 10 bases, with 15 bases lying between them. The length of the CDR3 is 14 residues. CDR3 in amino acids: CASSLALNWTDYTF. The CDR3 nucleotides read TGTGCCAGCAGTTTAGCGCTAAATTGGACAGACTACACCTTC.

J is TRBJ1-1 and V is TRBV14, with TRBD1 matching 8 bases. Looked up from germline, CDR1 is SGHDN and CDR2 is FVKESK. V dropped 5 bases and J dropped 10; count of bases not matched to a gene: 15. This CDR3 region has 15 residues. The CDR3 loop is CASSLWPDREYIAFF. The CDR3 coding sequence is TGTGCCAGCAGCTTATGGCCGGACAGGGAGTATATAGCTTTCTTT.

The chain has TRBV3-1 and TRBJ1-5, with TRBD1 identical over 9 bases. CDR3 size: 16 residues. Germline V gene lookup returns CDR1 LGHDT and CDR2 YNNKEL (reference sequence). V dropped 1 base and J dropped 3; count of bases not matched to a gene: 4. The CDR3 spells CASSQGTGVDNQPQHF. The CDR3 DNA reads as TGTGCCAGCAGCCAAGGGACAGGGGTGGACAATCAGCCCCAGCATTTT.